This T cell receptor beta chain was recovered during a study of T cell responses to AZD1222 COVID-19 vaccine. Germline loops: CDR1 SGHDN, CDR2 FVKESK. The CDR3 covers 15 residues. V lost 3 bases to trimming and J lost 0 bases, with 9 bases between them. Notes on the study in general: Spike as a whole was targeted by vaccine-associated CD4 TCRs, dominant at 160-218 and 743-854. Only 6 or 7 individuals given AZD1222 were seropositive at baseline. After two AZD1222 doses, spike-specific TCR breadth and depth rose versus day 0. Possibly, clonal diversity was underestimated; donors were largely white British and included more females.

Here immunoSEQ multiplex PCR was the method, and the copy in TCRdb shows in-frame clones only, minus some. The data hold about 88,000 clones, with around 86% observed a single time. With respect to this clone: Its matching antigen is unknown.

The clonotype was recovered from an adult in good health. This sequence joins TRBV14 and TRBJ2-1; D not certain. The sequencing here drew on peripheral blood, taken on day 0 of AZD1222 vaccination. The CDR3 reads CASSHVGRSYNEQFF. DNA of the CDR3: TGTGCCAGCAGCCATGTAGGGCGCTCCTACAATGAGCAGTTCTTC. Complete variable domain (other parts from reference TRBV14 and TRBJ2-1): EAGVTQFPSHSVIEKGQTVTLRCDPISGHDNLYWYRRVMGKEIKFLLHFVKESKQDESGMPNNRFLAERTGGTYSTLKVQPAELEDSGVYFCASSHVGRSYNEQFFGPGTRLTVL.